The 7 T cell receptor beta chains below come from one sample, sequenced in a study of blood T cell repertoires in COVID-19. Assay used: immunoSEQ multiplex PCR; TCRdb lists only in-frame clones, some missing. The sample comprises under 350,000 clones, 83% of which are singletons, and approximately 9% rests with the top ten. Sample: peripheral blood. The receptors were sampled from a woman between 50 and 59 years old who had recovered from COVID-19.

The chain joins TRBV7-2 to TRBJ2-7; perhaps TRBD1 as D (5 bases). V was trimmed by 1 base and J by 7 bases, leaving 17 bases between them. This CDR3 is 15 amino acids long. Germline V gene sequence: CDR1 SGHTA, CDR2 FQGNSA. In DNA form, the CDR3 reads TGTGCCAGCAGCTTAGGGGGCTCAAACGGTCGAGAGCAGTACTTC. Its translation: CASSLGGSNGREQYF.

The chain uses TRBV11-2 and TRBJ2-1, with D possibly TRBD1 on 6 matching bases. Trimming shortened V by 8 bases and J by 10 bases, and 18 bases separated the two germline ends. CDR3 length: 13 residues. Germline V gives CDR1 SGHAT, CDR2 FQNNGV. CDR3: CASGRQDSGEQFF. The DNA for the CDR3 is TGTGCCAGCGGCAGACAGGACTCGGGGGAGCAGTTCTTC. Variable domain in full (rest from reference TRBV11-2 and TRBJ2-1): EAGVAQSPRYKIIEKRQSVAFWCNPISGHATLYWYQQILGQGPKLLIQFQNNGVVDDSQLPKDRFSAERLKGVDSTLKIQPAKLEDSAVYLCASGRQDSGEQFFGPGTRLTVL.

This chain links TRBV9 with TRBJ1-2; no definite D call. The germline CDR1 and CDR2 sequences are SGDLS and YYNGEE. This CDR3 has 13 residues. V gave up 4 bases and J gave up 1 base, with 8 bases separating them. CDR3: CASSNGINYGYTF. In DNA form, the CDR3 reads TGTGCCAGCAGCAACGGGATTAACTATGGCTACACCTTC.

The chain joins TRBV5-4 to TRBJ2-7, with 11 bases identical to TRBD1. Germline CDR1 SGHNT, CDR2 YYREEE (reference sequence). The CDR3 covers 16 residues. The ends lost 0 bases at V and 5 bases at J; junction bases unmatched: 7. The CDR3 sequence: CASSLARTGGADEQYF. The CDR3 bases are TGTGCCAGCAGCTTGGCCCGGACAGGGGGCGCGGACGAGCAGTACTTC.

The V and J genes are TRBV30 and TRBJ2-2; a possible D gene is TRBD1 (5 bases). V dropped 0 bases and J dropped 6 bases, with 11 bases sitting between them. This CDR3 spans 14 amino acids. In germline, CDR1 is GTSNPN, CDR2 SVGIG (reference sequence). The CDR3 here is CAWSVWSRAGELFF. DNA for the CDR3: TGTGCCTGGAGTGTATGGAGCAGGGCCGGGGAGCTGTTTTTT.

This sequence joins TRBV12-3 or TRBV12-4 and TRBJ2-5, with D perhaps matching TRBD1 (5 bases). Trimming cost V 2 bases and J 5 bases, with 9 bases left between them. This CDR3 spans 13 amino acids. Here the CDR3 DNA reads TGTGCCAGCAGTTTACGTGGGGCCGAGACCCAGTACTTC. Amino acids: CASSLRGAETQYF.

This clone showed up just once. Here the CDR3 reads CASSRDREGTEAFF. In DNA form, the CDR3 reads TGTGCCAGCAGCCGGGACAGGGAGGGCACTGAAGCTTTCTTT. The chain uses TRBV3-1 (or the pseudogene TRBV3-2) and TRBJ1-1; the match to TRBD1 covers 9 bases. Germline CDR1 and CDR2: LGHDT and YNNKEL (reference sequence). V shed 4 bases and J 4 bases; nucleotides not matched to a gene: 4. This CDR3 has 14 amino acids.